Each of the 8 T cell receptor beta chains below was sequenced from the same sample in a study of blood T cell repertoires in COVID-19. The method was immunoSEQ multiplex PCR; TCRdb's version includes in-frame clones alone and lacks a portion of them. The profile shows 250,000 or so clones, 80% to 85% of them singletons. Sequencing was done on a sample of PBMCs or T cells enriched from blood (not recorded which). These receptors were collected from a man in his fifties or sixties who had recovered from COVID-19.

The J gene is TRBJ2-6, the V gene TRBV9; TRBD1 might be the D (6 bases). Germline assignment: CDR1 SGDLS and CDR2 YYNGEE. The CDR3 consists of 17 residues. Trimming pared 3 bases from V and 2 bases from J, leaving 15 bases between. CDR3 amino acids: CASSASWDTTGANVLTF. The CDR3 DNA sequence: TGTGCCAGCAGCGCGTCTTGGGACACAACTGGGGCCAACGTCCTGACTTTC.

V gene TRBV11-3 combines with J gene TRBJ2-3; 7 nucleotides align to TRBD2. Germline assignment: CDR1 SGHNT and CDR2 YENEEA. Trimming took 4 bases from V and 6 from J; bases not matched to a gene: 7. CDR3 length: 14 residues. The CDR3 is CASSSRRGVDTQYF. Here the CDR3 DNA reads TGTGCCAGCAGCTCGCGTCGGGGGGTGGATACGCAGTATTTT.

V usage is TRBV20-1 and J usage is TRBJ2-5, with 7 bases identical to TRBD1. The germline gives CDR1 DFQATT, CDR2 SNEGSKA (reference sequence). The CDR3 is made up of 14 amino acids. V lost 3 bases and J lost 4; bases outside the gene matches: 8. CDR3 protein: CSASRDRGPETQYF. Written as DNA, the CDR3 is TGCAGTGCTAGTCGGGACAGAGGACCAGAGACCCAGTACTTC.

This clone was detected once. The J gene is TRBJ2-1, the V gene TRBV15; 9 bases match TRBD2. CDR1 is LNHNV, CDR2 YYDKDF, per germline (reference sequence). This CDR3 is 14 amino acids long. J was trimmed by 4 bases and V by 11 bases; bases with no gene match: 9. CDR3 coding DNA: TGTGCCTCACGGCGGGAGGGGGGGTACAATGAGCAGTTCTTC. This encodes CASRREGGYNEQFF.

The CDR3 sequence: CASSPPRTVSGANVLTF. The CDR3 DNA is TGTGCCAGCAGTCCACCTCGGACAGTCTCTGGGGCCAACGTCCTGACTTTC. The V and J genes are TRBV27 and TRBJ2-6; D possibly corresponds to TRBD1 (6 bases). The CDR3 consists of 17 residues. Trimming cost V 5 bases and J 0 bases, with 14 bases left between them. The germline gives CDR1 MNHEY, CDR2 SMNVEV (reference sequence).

The V and J genes are TRBV9 and TRBJ2-1; 9 bases are shared with TRBD2. J lost 3 bases, V lost 0 bases, and 13 bases had no gene match. This CDR3 is built from 19 residues. Looked up from germline, CDR1 is SGDLS and CDR2 is YYNGEE. The CDR3 region is CASSVGAGGPGGHYNEQFF. The CDR3 DNA reads TGTGCCAGCAGCGTAGGTGCGGGAGGGCCGGGGGGACACTACAATGAGCAGTTCTTC.

V and J are TRBV11-3 and TRBJ2-7; TRBD1 is a possible D gene (6 bases). Germline CDR1 and CDR2: SGHNT and YENEEA. The V gene lost 4 bases and the J gene lost 3 bases, with 10 bases spanning the gap. The CDR3 spans 13 residues. The CDR3 spells CASSSGQSYEQYF. The CDR3 nucleotides read TGTGCCAGCAGCTCTGGACAGAGCTACGAGCAGTACTTC.

The chain uses TRBV4-2 and TRBJ1-1; D gene unclear. Trimming took off 3 bases at V and 0 bases at J, with 11 bases between the two ends. The CDR3 is 15 amino acids. Germline V CDR1 and CDR2: LGHNA, YNFKEQ. Here the CDR3 reads CASSQTGILNTEAFF. The DNA for the CDR3 is TGTGCCAGCAGCCAGACGGGGATACTGAACACTGAAGCTTTCTTT.